This T cell receptor (beta chain) was sequenced during a study of cytotoxic CD8 clonotypes in ibrutinib-treated CLL. Study information: Recorded responses included around 25 partial and 2 complete; following median approximately 68 months, approximately 14 stayed remitted and some 12 progressed. The average sample held around 260,000 productive templates and 75,000 to 100,000 productive rearrangements.

Between the trimmed V and J ends, which lost 0 bases and 3 bases, there was a span of 2 bases. Germline-derived CDR1 and CDR2 are SGHAT and FQNNGV. The CDR3 is 12 residues long. Using immunoSEQ multiplex PCR, the repertoire was profiled, and TCRdb retains in-frame clones only, with some absent. The data hold 120,000 to 150,000 clones, with under 95% observed a single time. TCR beta libraries used approximately 2.2 micrograms of DNA from cryopreserved PBMCs. J is TRBJ1-1 and V is TRBV11-2; D remains ambiguous. The source of this sequence is a human donor with chronic lymphocytic leukemia. The sample here was PBMCs, taken after 12 months of ibrutinib treatment. The CDR3 loop reads CASSLDYTEAFF. The CDR3 nucleotides read TGTGCCAGCAGCTTAGACTACACTGAAGCTTTCTTT.